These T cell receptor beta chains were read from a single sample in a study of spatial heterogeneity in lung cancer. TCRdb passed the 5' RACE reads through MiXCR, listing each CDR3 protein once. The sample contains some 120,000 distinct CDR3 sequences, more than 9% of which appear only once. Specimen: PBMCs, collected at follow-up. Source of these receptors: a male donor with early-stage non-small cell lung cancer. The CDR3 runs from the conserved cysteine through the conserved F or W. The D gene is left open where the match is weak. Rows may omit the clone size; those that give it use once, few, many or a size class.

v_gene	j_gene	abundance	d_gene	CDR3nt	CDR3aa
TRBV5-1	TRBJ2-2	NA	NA	TGCGCCAGCAGTCCGAATACCAACACCGGGGAGCTGTTTTTT	CASSPNTNTGELFF
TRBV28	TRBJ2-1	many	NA	TGTGCCAGCAGTTTACCCGACTACAATGAGCAGTTCTTC	CASSLPDYNEQFF
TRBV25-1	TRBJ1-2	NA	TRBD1	TGTGCCAGCACGAGGACAGGGATCGGCTACACCTTC	CASTRTGIGYTF
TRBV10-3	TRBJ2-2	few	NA	TGTGCCATCAGTGACTTGGCAGGGCTTACGAACACCGGGGAGCTGTTTTTT	CAISDLAGLTNTGELFF
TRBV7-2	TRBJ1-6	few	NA	TGTGCCAGCAGCTCTTCCTACTCACCCCTCCACTTT	CASSSSYSPLHF
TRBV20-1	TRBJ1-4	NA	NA	TGCAGTGCTAGAGATAGGGGCAGGTTCTCGACTAATGAAAAACTGTTTTTT	CSARDRGRFSTNEKLFF
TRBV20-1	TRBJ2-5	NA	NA	TGCAGTGCTAGTCGAACTGGACAAGAGACCCAGTACTTC	CSASRTGQETQYF
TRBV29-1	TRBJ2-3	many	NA	TGCAGCGTTGGCCCGTTAGGGGATACGCAGTATTTT	CSVGPLGDTQYF
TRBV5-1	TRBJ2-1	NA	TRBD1	TGCGCCAGCAGCTTCGGACAGGGCGGGCACAATGAGCAGTTCTTC	CASSFGQGGHNEQFF
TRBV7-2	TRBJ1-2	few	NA	TGTGCCAGCAGCTCCCGCTTGGGATCTAACTATGGCTACACCTTC	CASSSRLGSNYGYTF
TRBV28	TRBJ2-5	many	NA	TGTGCCAGCAGCTCCGTCCAAGAGACCCAGTACTTC	CASSSVQETQYF
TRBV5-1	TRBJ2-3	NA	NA	TGCGCCAGCAGTCCGCCGGAGGCAACCACAGATACGCAGTATTTT	CASSPPEATTDTQYF
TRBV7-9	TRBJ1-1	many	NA	TGTGCCAGCAGCTTAGTACAGGGGAACACTGAAGCTTTCTTT	CASSLVQGNTEAFF
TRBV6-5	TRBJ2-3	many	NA	TGTGCCAGTAAGAGAGGGGGGGGCGCGACAGATACGCAGTATTTT	CASKRGGGATDTQYF